Sequencing of this T cell receptor beta chain was carried out in a study of siplizumab effects on memory and regulatory T cells. This CDR3 is built from 13 residues. Germline CDR1 reads LNHNV; CDR2 reads YYDKDF (reference sequence). V lost 0 bases and J 4 bases, leaving 6 bases between the germline ends. Using immunoSEQ multiplex PCR, the repertoire was profiled, and TCRdb retains in-frame clones only, with some absent. This repertoire shows about 110,000 clones, around 90% found once; its top ten account for approximately 1.2%. Sequenced material: CD4+ T cells sorted from blood. The J gene is TRBJ1-2, the V gene TRBV15, with no clear D. The receptor was isolated from a human donor in good health. The CDR3 DNA reads as TGTGCCACCAGCAGAGAGGCTGGCTATGGCTACACCTTC. Residues: CATSREAGYGYTF.